This paragraph reports one T cell receptor beta chain. V shed 2 bases and J shed 6 bases, with 13 bases lying between them. Germline loops: CDR1 MNHNS, CDR2 SASEGT. The CDR3 sequence is 15 residues long. The record originates from a study of PD-1 blockade in classical Hodgkin lymphoma. Using immunoSEQ multiplex PCR, the repertoire was profiled, and TCRdb retains in-frame clones only, with some absent. This table has about 26,000 clones, 67% appearing once. In every patient, relapse followed autologous stem cell transplantation, while exposure to brentuximab vedotin differed. This sample comprised peripheral blood mononuclear cells (PBMCs), obtained before the second cycle of nivolumab. The origin of this receptor is a human donor with classical Hodgkin lymphoma. V gene TRBV6-1 combines with J gene TRBJ1-4; possible D gene TRBD1, 6 bases. CDR3 nucleotide sequence: TGTGCCAGCAGTGAATATTGGGGGGCCGATGAAAAACTGTTTTTT. Amino acid sequence: CASSEYWGADEKLFF.